The 21 T cell receptor beta chains in this list originate from one sample, sequenced in a study of blood T cell repertoires in COVID-19. Sequencing was performed with immunoSEQ multiplex PCR; in TCRdb, only in-frame clones are kept and a portion is missing. The table lists a few hundred thousand clones, 80% to 90% of them singletons. The sample was PBMCs or T cells enriched from blood (not recorded which). All receptors come from a man in his forties who had recovered from COVID-19.

The chain uses TRBV29-1 and TRBJ2-7; 8 nucleotides line up with TRBD2. Germline V lookup: CDR1 SQVTM, CDR2 ANQGSEA. This CDR3 comprises 14 residues. Trimming took 6 bases from V and 4 from J; bases not matched to a gene: 11. The CDR3 DNA reads as TGCAGCGTCGCAAGCGGGAGATGGGGGTACGAGCAGTACTTC. Amino acid sequence: CSVASGRWGYEQYF.

Only a few counts were recorded for this clone. The chain is built from TRBV18 and TRBJ1-3; perhaps TRBD1 as D (5 bases). CDR1 and CDR2 from the germline V gene are KGHSH and LQKENI. The CDR3 length is 16 residues. Trimming took off 2 bases at V and 0 bases at J, with 11 bases between the two ends. The CDR3 region has the DNA TGTGCCAGCTCACCAGAAAAGGGGAACTCTGGAAACACCATATATTTT. This encodes CASSPEKGNSGNTIYF.

This clone was found a few times. The chain combines TRBV29-1 with TRBJ1-4, with 8 bases that match TRBD1. V lost 4 bases, J lost 8 bases, and 15 bases stayed unmatched. The CDR3 has 16 amino acids. In germline, CDR1 is SQVTM, CDR2 ANQGSEA. The CDR3 sequence: CSVVWAGGPEGEKLFF. As DNA, the CDR3 is TGCAGCGTTGTTTGGGCAGGGGGCCCCGAGGGGGAAAAACTGTTTTTT.

The gene calls are TRBV24-1 and TRBJ1-1, with 9 bases lining up with TRBD1. This CDR3 is 14 amino acids long. Germline V gives CDR1 KGHDR, CDR2 SFDVKD. V lost 7 bases, J lost 1 base, and 3 bases stayed unmatched. The CDR3 reads CATRRQGENTEAFF. Here the CDR3 DNA reads TGTGCCACCAGAAGACAGGGGGAGAACACTGAAGCTTTCTTT.

This clone has at least ten counts. This chain joins TRBV9 and TRBJ2-7, with D possibly being TRBD1 (5 bases). CDR1 is SGDLS, CDR2 YYNGEE, per germline. Trimming removed 0 bases from V and 2 bases from J, with 9 bases in between. The CDR3 runs 14 residues. CDR3 protein: CASSVAPGTYEQYF. In nucleotides, the CDR3 is TGTGCCAGCAGCGTAGCTCCAGGGACCTACGAGCAGTACTTC.

The V call is TRBV30, the J call TRBJ2-1; 8 bases fit TRBD1. Germline trimming cut 6 bases from V and 7 bases from J; bases unmatched to any gene: 8. Germline V gene data show CDR1 as GTSNPN and CDR2 as SVGIG (reference sequence). The CDR3 runs 13 residues. The DNA of the CDR3 is TGTGCCTGTCCGGGACAGGCAGTGAATGAGCAGTTCTTC. Translating it yields CACPGQAVNEQFF.

This chain links TRBV2 with TRBJ1-1; maybe TRBD1 (5 bases). Trimming shortened V by 4 bases and J by 8 bases, and 11 bases separated the two germline ends. Germline V gene lookup returns CDR1 SNHLY and CDR2 FYNNEI. This CDR3 region has 12 residues. The CDR3 DNA follows: TGTGCCAGCAGTGTTCAGGGTTTAGAAGCTTTCTTT. Its protein product is CASSVQGLEAFF. Complete variable domain (other parts from reference TRBV2 and TRBJ1-1): EPEVTQTPSHQVTQMGQEVILRCVPISNHLYFYWYRQILGQKVEFLVSFYNNEISEKSEIFDDQFSVERPDGSNFTLKIRSTKLEDSAMYFCASSVQGLEAFFGQGTRLTVV.

The rearrangement links TRBV18 to TRBJ2-7, with TRBD2 identical over 7 bases. The germline V gene encodes CDR1 KGHSH and CDR2 LQKENI. The CDR3 contains 14 residues. Losses at the gene ends were 3 bases for V and 3 bases for J; bases not matched to a gene: 5. CDR3 nucleotide sequence: TGTGCCAGCTCACCCGGACTAGGAGGCTACGAGCAGTACTTC. Translating it yields CASSPGLGGYEQYF.

This clone was recorded only once. The chain links TRBV27 to TRBJ2-1; 8 nucleotides line up with TRBD1. The CDR3 contains 17 residues. Germline values: CDR1 MNHEY, CDR2 SMNVEV (reference sequence). V lost 6 bases to trimming and J lost 4 bases; unmatched junction nucleotides: 14. CDR3 region: CASRLIRTGTKYNEQFF. The CDR3, as DNA: TGTGCCAGCAGACTCATCCGGACAGGGACGAAATACAATGAGCAGTTCTTC.

The V gene is TRBV5-4, the J gene TRBJ1-2, with 7 bases that match TRBD1. The ends lost 5 bases at V and 8 bases at J; junction bases unmatched: 12. The germline V gene encodes CDR1 SGHNT and CDR2 YYREEE (reference sequence). This CDR3 has 14 residues. In DNA form, the CDR3 reads TGTGCCAGCAGACTACTACAGGGGCTGGAAGGCTACACCTTC. Translation: CASRLLQGLEGYTF.

V usage is TRBV19 and J usage is TRBJ1-6, with TRBD1 identical over 7 bases. The trim removed 4 bases at V and 1 base at J, leaving 10 bases unmatched. The length of the CDR3 is 18 residues. CDR1 and CDR2 from the germline V gene are LNHDA and SQIVND (reference sequence). The CDR3 reads CASSKGQRGGSYNSPLHF. The CDR3 DNA reads TGTGCCAGTAGTAAGGGACAGAGAGGAGGATCCTATAATTCACCCCTCCACTTT.

The J gene is TRBJ2-3, the V gene TRBV9; a possible D gene is TRBD2 (7 bases). From germline, CDR1 is SGDLS and CDR2 YYNGEE. The CDR3 covers 18 residues. With 2 bases removed from V and 5 bases from J, the gap between germline ends came to 24 bases. The CDR3 spells CASSVSAWGLADQDTQYF. The CDR3, as DNA: TGTGCCAGCAGCGTTTCGGCGTGGGGGCTAGCGGATCAAGATACGCAGTATTTT.

The chain couples TRBV19 to TRBJ1-2; TRBD1 is a possible D gene (6 bases). V lost 10 bases to trimming and J lost 6 bases, with 15 bases between them. The germline V gene has CDR1 LNHDA and CDR2 SQIVND (reference sequence). CDR3 length: 12 amino acids. For the CDR3, the DNA is TGTGCCACCGAGTTACAGGGCCATGGCTACACCTTC. It codes for CATELQGHGYTF.

The chain is built from TRBV29-1 and TRBJ2-5, with TRBD2 identical over 7 bases. Per germline, CDR1 SQVTM and CDR2 ANQGSEA. The J segment lost 2 bases and the V segment lost 0 bases, leaving 3 bases of the junction unmatched. The CDR3 contains 14 residues. This CDR3 reads CSVEEASGQETQYF. CDR3 in DNA: TGCAGCGTTGAAGAGGCTAGCGGACAAGAGACCCAGTACTTC.

This rearrangement joins TRBV9 to TRBJ1-2; D gene unclear. This CDR3 has 14 amino acids. The germline gives CDR1 SGDLS, CDR2 YYNGEE. Trimming left V 3 bases short and J 6 bases short, with 15 bases between. CDR3 nucleotide sequence: TGTGCCAGCAGCGGAGCCTCCGGGTATGATGGCTACACCTTC. Amino acids: CASSGASGYDGYTF.

J is TRBJ2-5 and V is TRBV11-2; tentative D call: TRBD1 (5 bases). The CDR3 spans 13 residues. The germline V gene encodes CDR1 SGHAT and CDR2 FQNNGV. V lost 2 bases and J 9 bases, leaving 13 bases between the germline ends. DNA for the CDR3: TGTGCCAGCAGCTTACCAGGGTTCGAGGCCCAGTACTTC. Residues: CASSLPGFEAQYF.

The chain is built from TRBV7-8 and TRBJ2-1, with TRBD2 identical over 9 bases. CDR3 length: 16 residues. The J segment lost 6 bases and the V segment lost 6 bases, leaving 12 bases of the junction unmatched. Germline loops: CDR1 SGHVS, CDR2 FQNEAQ. In DNA, the CDR3 is TGTGCCAGCAGTCCATCGGTCAGGACTAGCGTCAATGAGCAGTTCTTC. This codes for CASSPSVRTSVNEQFF.

Here the CDR3 reads CASISQGAPTSYEQYF. The DNA of the CDR3 is TGTGCCAGTATTAGCCAGGGGGCCCCTACGAGTTACGAGCAGTACTTC. The chain employs TRBV19 and TRBJ2-7, with 8 bases lining up with TRBD1. CDR1 and CDR2 from the germline V gene are LNHDA and SQIVND (reference sequence). The CDR3 sequence is 16 residues long. V lost 7 bases, J lost 4 bases, and 15 bases stayed unmatched.

Only a few counts were recorded for this clone. The V and J genes are TRBV27 and TRBJ1-6; D gene uncertain. V was trimmed by 5 bases and J by 13 bases, leaving 12 bases between them. CDR3 size: 12 residues. CDR1 and CDR2 (germline): MNHEY, SMNVEV (reference sequence). In DNA form, the CDR3 reads TGTGCCAGCAGTACATTCGCGGGTCCCCTCCACTTT. Translation gives CASSTFAGPLHF.

This clone showed up just once. The V gene is TRBV11-2, the J gene TRBJ1-1; maybe TRBD1 (5 bases). The V end was cut by 0 bases, the J end by 7 bases, with 15 bases between. The CDR3 is 15 amino acids. From germline, CDR1 is SGHAT and CDR2 FQNNGV. The CDR3 DNA sequence: TGTGCCAGCAGCTTAGATTTGACAGCCTCCATTGAAGCTTTCTTT. Its protein is CASSLDLTASIEAFF.

This clone was counted a few times. This chain joins TRBV4-2 and TRBJ1-1; TRBD1 is a possible D gene (5 bases). The CDR3 totals 15 residues. The V gene lost 4 bases and the J gene lost 3 bases, with 15 bases spanning the gap. Germline V gene data show CDR1 as LGHNA and CDR2 as YNFKEQ. This chain's CDR3 is CASSLGLSKDTEAFF. CDR3 bases: TGTGCCAGCAGCCTGGGACTCTCGAAGGACACTGAAGCTTTCTTT.